The rows below give T cell receptor beta chains drawn from one sample of a study of cytomegalovirus exposure and HLA in healthy donors. The repertoire was sequenced with immunoSEQ multiplex PCR; TCRdb's copy has only in-frame clones and lacks some. The sample spans approximately 100,000 clones; the ten largest clones claim less than 20%. The sample was PBMCs. These receptors all come from a man in his fifties or sixties in good health and CMV-seropositive. The CDR3 runs from the conserved cysteine through the conserved F or W. D genes are given only for firm matches.

J gene,D gene,V gene,CDR3 protein,CDR3 DNA
TRBJ2-3,.,TRBV11-2,CASSLRPKGKFADTQYF,TGTGCCAGCAGCTTACGACCAAAGGGGAAATTCGCAGATACGCAGTATTTT
TRBJ2-7,TRBD2,TRBV4-1,CASSLWAGAYEQYF,TGCGCCAGCAGCCTCTGGGCGGGGGCCTACGAGCAGTACTTC
TRBJ2-2,TRBD2,TRBV13,CASSLWASGSIGTGELFF,TGTGCCAGCAGCTTATGGGCTAGCGGGAGTATAGGCACCGGGGAGCTGTTTTTT
TRBJ2-3,TRBD1,TRBV6-1,CASTPGGGDTQYF,TGTGCCAGCACCCCAGGGGGCGGAGATACGCAGTATTTT
TRBJ1-2,.,TRBV4-1,CASSQVVRRRRIYGYTF,TGCGCCAGCAGCCAAGTAGTACGGCGAAGGAGAATCTATGGCTACACCTTC
TRBJ2-2,.,TRBV30,CAWSDPVERVGTGELFF,TGTGCCTGGAGTGACCCTGTGGAACGGGTGGGCACCGGGGAGCTGTTTTTT
TRBJ2-3,TRBD1,TRBV4-2,CASSQHGQGSQYTQYF,TGTGCCAGCAGCCAGCACGGACAGGGATCACAGTATACGCAGTATTTT
TRBJ1-1,TRBD1,TRBV27,CASSPTGSAEAFF,TGTGCCAGCAGTCCGACAGGGAGTGCTGAAGCTTTCTTT
TRBJ1-1,.,TRBV23-1,CARTGGLNTEAFF,TGCGCCAGAACGGGAGGTTTGAACACTGAAGCTTTCTTT
TRBJ1-2,.,TRBV11-3,CASSLAATGPYGYTF,TGTGCCAGCAGCTTAGCAGCTACAGGGCCCTATGGCTACACCTTC
TRBJ2-7,TRBD1,TRBV5-3,CARSTEGQRTPGEQYF,TGTGCCAGAAGTACTGAGGGACAGCGAACCCCGGGGGAGCAGTACTTC
TRBJ2-1,TRBD2,TRBV29-1,CSVAQTSGNEQFF,TGCAGCGTTGCCCAGACTAGCGGCAATGAGCAGTTCTTC
TRBJ2-3,TRBD1,TRBV12-5,CASGWDRVFGTDTQYF,TGTGCTAGTGGTTGGGACAGGGTGTTTGGCACAGATACGCAGTATTTT
TRBJ2-1,TRBD2,TRBV19,CASRTGLAGGINEQFF,TGTGCCAGTAGGACCGGTCTAGCGGGAGGTATCAATGAGCAGTTCTTC
TRBJ2-3,TRBD2,TRBV13,CASSSGLAGVFWDTQYF,TGTGCCAGCAGCTCGGGACTAGCGGGAGTGTTTTGGGATACGCAGTATTTT
TRBJ2-2,.,TRBV6-4,CASSPYPGELFF,TGTGCCAGCAGTCCGTATCCCGGGGAGCTGTTTTTT
TRBJ2-7,TRBD2,TRBV10-2,CASRPTSGSYEQYF,TGCGCCAGCAGGCCAACTAGCGGCTCCTACGAGCAGTACTTC
TRBJ2-7,.,TRBV5-4,CASSLATDNPEQYF,TGTGCCAGCAGCTTGGCGACAGACAACCCTGAGCAGTACTTC
TRBJ2-3,.,TRBV5-1,CASSLAVVQRSTDTQYF,TGCGCCAGCAGCTTGGCCGTCGTACAGCGGAGCACAGATACGCAGTATTTT
TRBJ2-7,.,TRBV30,CAWSPRIWAHEQYF,TGTGCCTGGAGTCCCCGGATATGGGCCCACGAGCAGTACTTC
TRBJ1-2,TRBD1,TRBV5-4,CASSLGDSYGYTF,TGTGCCAGCAGCTTGGGGGACAGCTATGGCTACACCTTC
TRBJ2-2,.,TRBV13,CASFRQGGIGGNTGELFF,TGTGCCAGCTTCCGTCAGGGCGGAATAGGGGGGAACACCGGGGAGCTGTTTTTT
TRBJ1-1,.,TRBV5-1,CASSLRQGDTEAFF,TGCGCCAGCAGCTTGCGGCAGGGTGACACTGAAGCTTTCTTT
TRBJ2-1,TRBD2,TRBV28,CASSLSLAGGRNEQFF,TGTGCCAGCAGTTTATCGTTAGCGGGAGGACGGAATGAGCAGTTCTTC
TRBJ2-3,.,TRBV29-1,CSVVRRRRDTQYF,TGCAGCGTTGTAAGGAGACGGAGAGATACGCAGTATTTT
TRBJ2-5,.,TRBV5-1,CASSDGHTIQETQYF,TGCGCCAGCAGCGATGGACACACTATCCAAGAGACCCAGTACTTC
TRBJ1-5,TRBD1,TRBV18,CASSGQGANQPQHF,TGTGCCAGCTCAGGACAGGGGGCTAATCAGCCCCAGCATTTT
TRBJ2-1,.,TRBV7-9,CASSPGTFNEQFF,TGTGCCAGCAGCCCTGGGACTTTCAATGAGCAGTTCTTC
TRBJ1-4,.,TRBV4-1,CASSRTATNEKLFF,TGCGCCAGCAGTAGGACTGCAACTAATGAAAAACTGTTTTTT
TRBJ2-3,TRBD2,TRBV12-5,CASGGLASWGTDTQYF,TGTGCTAGTGGCGGACTAGCCTCTTGGGGCACAGATACGCAGTATTTT
TRBJ1-1,TRBD1,TRBV6-1,CASGTGYTEAFF,TGTGCCAGTGGGACAGGATACACTGAAGCTTTCTTT
TRBJ1-2,.,TRBV29-1,CSAPEGGRNYGYTF,TGCAGCGCCCCGGAAGGCGGAAGAAACTATGGCTACACCTTC
TRBJ2-1,TRBD2,TRBV13,CASSLDVGLAGANEQFF,TGTGCCAGCAGCTTAGACGTCGGGCTAGCGGGAGCCAATGAGCAGTTCTTC
TRBJ2-1,TRBD2,TRBV4-1,CASSQDLSSGTDNEQFF,TGCGCCAGCAGCCAAGATCTGTCTAGCGGGACAGACAATGAGCAGTTCTTC
TRBJ1-2,.,TRBV12-5,CASVGWSYTF,TGTGCTAGTGTCGGGTGGAGCTACACCTTC
TRBJ2-3,TRBD2,TRBV7-9,CASSPLGAGDADTQYF,TGTGCCAGCAGCCCCTTAGGAGCGGGAGATGCAGATACGCAGTATTTT
TRBJ1-4,TRBD1,TRBV6-5,CASSQDRFDEKLFF,TGTGCCAGCAGCCAGGACAGGTTCGATGAAAAACTGTTTTTT
TRBJ1-3,.,TRBV9,CASSGTAKSGNTIYF,TGTGCCAGCAGCGGAACTGCAAAATCTGGAAACACCATATATTTT
TRBJ2-5,TRBD1,TRBV5-1,CASSFTGTGEETQYF,TGCGCCAGCAGCTTCACCGGGACAGGGGAGGAGACCCAGTACTTC
TRBJ1-1,TRBD1,TRBV18,CASSRQGNTEAFF,TGTGCCAGCTCACGACAGGGGAACACTGAAGCTTTCTTT
TRBJ1-2,.,TRBV7-8,CASSPQRANYGYTF,TGTGCCAGCAGCCCTCAGAGGGCTAACTATGGCTACACCTTC
TRBJ2-7,TRBD2,TRBV7-2,CASSQGLAGSYEQYF,TGTGCCAGCAGCCAGGGACTAGCGGGAAGCTACGAGCAGTACTTC
TRBJ1-1,TRBD1,TRBV4-3,CASSPGLQGPNTEAFF,TGCGCCAGCAGCCCTGGCTTACAGGGGCCGAACACTGAAGCTTTCTTT